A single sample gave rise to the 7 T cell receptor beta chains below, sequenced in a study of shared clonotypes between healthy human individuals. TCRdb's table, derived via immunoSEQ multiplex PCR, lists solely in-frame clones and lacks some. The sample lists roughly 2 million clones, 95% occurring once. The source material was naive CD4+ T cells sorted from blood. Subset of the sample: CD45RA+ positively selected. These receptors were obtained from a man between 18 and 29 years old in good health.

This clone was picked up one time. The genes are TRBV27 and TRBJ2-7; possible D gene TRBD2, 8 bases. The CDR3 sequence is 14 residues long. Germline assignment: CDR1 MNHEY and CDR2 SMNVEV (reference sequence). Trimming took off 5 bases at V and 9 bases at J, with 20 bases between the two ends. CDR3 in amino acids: CASSRDRQGLVQYF. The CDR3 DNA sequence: TGTGCCAGCAGTCGGGACAGACAGGGACTAGTGCAGTACTTC.

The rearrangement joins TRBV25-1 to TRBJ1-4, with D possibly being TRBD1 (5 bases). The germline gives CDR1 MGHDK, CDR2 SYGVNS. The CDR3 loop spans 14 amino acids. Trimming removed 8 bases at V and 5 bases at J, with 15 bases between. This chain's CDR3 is CASRRGGKNEKLFF. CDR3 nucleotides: TGTGCCAGCCGCCGTGGGGGAAAAAATGAAAAACTGTTTTTT.

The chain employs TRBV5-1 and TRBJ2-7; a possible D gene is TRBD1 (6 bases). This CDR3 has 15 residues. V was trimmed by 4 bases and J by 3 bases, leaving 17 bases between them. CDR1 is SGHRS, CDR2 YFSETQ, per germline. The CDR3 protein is CASSPRPQGNYEQYF. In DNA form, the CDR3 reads TGCGCCAGCAGCCCTCGTCCCCAGGGGAACTACGAGCAGTACTTC.

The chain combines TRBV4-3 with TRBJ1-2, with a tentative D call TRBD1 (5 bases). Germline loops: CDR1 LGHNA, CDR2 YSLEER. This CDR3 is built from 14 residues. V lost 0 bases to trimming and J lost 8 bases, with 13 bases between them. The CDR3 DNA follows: TGCGCCAGCAGCCAAGATCTTGGGGGAGGAGGCTACACCTTC. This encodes CASSQDLGGGGYTF.

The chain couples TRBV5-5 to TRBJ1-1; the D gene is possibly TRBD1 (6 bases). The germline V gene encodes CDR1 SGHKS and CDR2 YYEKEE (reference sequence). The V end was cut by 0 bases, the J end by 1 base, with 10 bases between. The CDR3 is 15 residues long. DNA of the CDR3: TGTGCCAGCAGCTTGGGTGTGACAGGGAACACTGAAGCTTTCTTT. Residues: CASSLGVTGNTEAFF.

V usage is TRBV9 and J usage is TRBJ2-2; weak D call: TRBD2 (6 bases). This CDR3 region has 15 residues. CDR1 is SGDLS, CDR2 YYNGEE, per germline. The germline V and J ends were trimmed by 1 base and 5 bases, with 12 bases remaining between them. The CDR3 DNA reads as TGTGCCAGCAGCGTAAGAGGCGGGGTAACCGGGGAGCTGTTTTTT. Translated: CASSVRGGVTGELFF.

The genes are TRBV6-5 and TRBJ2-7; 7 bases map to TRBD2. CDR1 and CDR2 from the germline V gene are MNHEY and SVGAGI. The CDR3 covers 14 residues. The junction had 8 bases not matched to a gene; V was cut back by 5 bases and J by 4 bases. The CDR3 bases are TGTGCCAGCAGTAAGCAGACCGGGGGGTACGAGCAGTACTTC. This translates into CASSKQTGGYEQYF.